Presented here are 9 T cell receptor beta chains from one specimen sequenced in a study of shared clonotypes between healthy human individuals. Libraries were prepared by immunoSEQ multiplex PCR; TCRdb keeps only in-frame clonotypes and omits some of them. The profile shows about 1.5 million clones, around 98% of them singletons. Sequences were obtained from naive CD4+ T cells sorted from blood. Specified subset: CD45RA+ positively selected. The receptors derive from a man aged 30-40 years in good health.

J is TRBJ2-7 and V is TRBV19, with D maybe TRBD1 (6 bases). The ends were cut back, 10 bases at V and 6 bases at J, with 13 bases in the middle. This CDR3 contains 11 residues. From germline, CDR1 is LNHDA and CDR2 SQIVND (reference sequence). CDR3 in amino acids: CATYVQGEQYF. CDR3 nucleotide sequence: TGTGCCACTTACGTACAGGGCGAGCAGTACTTC.

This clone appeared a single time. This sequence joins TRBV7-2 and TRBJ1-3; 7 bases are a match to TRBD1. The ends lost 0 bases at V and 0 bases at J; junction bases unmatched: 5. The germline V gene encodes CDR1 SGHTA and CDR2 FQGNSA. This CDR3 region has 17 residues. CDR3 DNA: TGTGCCAGCAGCTTAGCACAGGGGATTTCCTCTGGAAACACCATATATTTT. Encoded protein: CASSLAQGISSGNTIYF.

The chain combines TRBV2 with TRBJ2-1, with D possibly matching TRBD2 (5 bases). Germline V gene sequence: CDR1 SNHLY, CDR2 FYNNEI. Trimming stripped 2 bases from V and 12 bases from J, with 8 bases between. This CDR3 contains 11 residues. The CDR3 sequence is CASSEPDSQFF. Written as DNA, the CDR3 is TGTGCCAGCAGTGAACCGGACTCGCAGTTCTTC.

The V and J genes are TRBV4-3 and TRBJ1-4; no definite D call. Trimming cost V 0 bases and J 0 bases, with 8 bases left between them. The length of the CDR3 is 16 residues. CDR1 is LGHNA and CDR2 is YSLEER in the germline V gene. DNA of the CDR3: TGCGCCAGCAGCCAAGACAGGCGCACAACTAATGAAAAACTGTTTTTT. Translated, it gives CASSQDRRTTNEKLFF.

This CDR3 reads CASRAPGDIQYF. The CDR3, as DNA: TGTGCCAGCAGGGCCCCTGGGGACATTCAGTACTTC. The V and J genes are TRBV6-1 and TRBJ2-4; D is unresolved. This CDR3 has 12 amino acids. Trimming took 6 bases from V and 8 from J, leaving 11 bases between them. Germline CDR1 reads MNHNS; CDR2 reads SASEGT.

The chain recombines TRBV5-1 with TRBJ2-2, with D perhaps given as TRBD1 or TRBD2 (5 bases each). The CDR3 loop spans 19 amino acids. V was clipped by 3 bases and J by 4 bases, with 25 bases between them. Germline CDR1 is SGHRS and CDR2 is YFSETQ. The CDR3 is CASSSPGAAGRVITGELFF. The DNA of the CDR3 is TGCGCCAGCAGCTCGCCCGGGGCGGCTGGCAGGGTTATCACCGGGGAGCTGTTTTTT.

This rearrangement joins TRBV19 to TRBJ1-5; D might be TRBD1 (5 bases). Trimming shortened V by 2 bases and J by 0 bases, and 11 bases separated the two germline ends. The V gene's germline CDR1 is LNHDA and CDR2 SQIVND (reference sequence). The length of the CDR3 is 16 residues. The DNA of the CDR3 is TGTGCCAGTAGTATATGGGGCAGGAGTAGCAATCAGCCCCAGCATTTT. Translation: CASSIWGRSSNQPQHF.

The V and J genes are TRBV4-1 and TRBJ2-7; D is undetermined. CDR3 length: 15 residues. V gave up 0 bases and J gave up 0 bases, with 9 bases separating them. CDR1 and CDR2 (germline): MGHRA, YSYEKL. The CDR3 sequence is CASSQDPQDSYEQYF. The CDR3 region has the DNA TGCGCCAGCAGCCAAGATCCCCAGGACTCCTACGAGCAGTACTTC.

The CDR3 DNA reads as TGCAGCGCACGTGGTGAAAAACTGTTTTTT. Translation gives CSARGEKLFF. This rearrangement joins TRBV29-1 to TRBJ1-4; unclear D gene. The CDR3 spans 10 residues. From germline, CDR1 is SQVTM and CDR2 ANQGSEA. The ends were cut back, 7 bases at V and 7 bases at J, with 7 bases in the middle.